This T cell receptor beta chain was recorded in a study of T cells in women clearing cervical HPV infection. Looking at the study overall: Control women cleared a single incident HPV16 infection within 12 months. HLA type could not be excluded as a confounder.

The repertoire was sequenced with immunoSEQ multiplex PCR; TCRdb's copy has only in-frame clones and lacks some. Here the sample table reports 35,000 to 50,000 clones. Regarding this clone: Its antigen remains unknown. The read terminates 3 residues ahead of where the CDR3 ends, so the germline J gene completes it.

Study results and limitations: Unknown T-cell numbers per sample may underlie the richness differences.

This CDR3 contains 14 residues. CDR1 SNHLY and CDR2 FYNNEI come from the germline V gene. V was pared by 5 bases and J by 3 bases, with 3 bases of the junction left unmatched. The receptor was derived from a woman aged 18 to 75 with a cervical HPV16 infection that either progressed to CIN3+ or cleared (not recorded which). V usage is TRBV2 and J usage is TRBJ2-1, with 8 bases lining up with TRBD2. Sequenced input: blood buffy coat. CDR3 DNA, as far as it was read: TGTGCCAGCAGTCGGACTAGCTTCTACAATGAG. Encoded protein: CASSRTSFYNE. The whole CDR3 region reads CASSRTSFYNEQFF.